Listed below are T cell receptor beta chains from one sample, sequenced in a study of blood T cell repertoires in COVID-19. Some clones are missing from TCRdb's copy, which holds only in-frame ones; the method was immunoSEQ multiplex PCR. The sample shows fewer than 250,000 clones, roughly 86% of them seen only once. Sequenced input: PBMCs or T cells enriched from blood (not recorded which). The origin of the receptors is a woman aged 50 to 60 who had recovered from COVID-19. CDR3s include the opening cysteine and the closing phenylalanine or tryptophan. A D gene is named only where the DNA matches it firmly. Not every row has a clone size; where given, it reads once, few, many or a size class.

TRBV5-1	-	-	TRBJ2-7	CASRTTGSYEQYF	TGCGCCAGCAGGACCACAGGGTCCTACGAGCAGTACTTC
TRBV7-9	-	-	TRBJ2-7	CASSSYRVIYEQYF	TGTGCCAGCAGCTCCTACAGGGTTATCTACGAGCAGTACTTC
TRBV12-3/TRBV12-4	-	-	TRBJ1-4	CASSLRQAEKLFF	TGTGCCAGCAGTTTGAGACAGGCGGAAAAACTGTTTTTT
TRBV5-5	few	TRBD1	TRBJ1-2	CASSLVDRVYDGYTF	TGTGCCAGCAGCTTGGTTGACAGGGTATATGATGGCTACACCTTC
TRBV6-5	once	TRBD2	TRBJ2-1	CASSTPTSGRYEQFF	TGTGCCAGCAGTACCCCGACTAGCGGGAGATATGAGCAGTTCTTC
TRBV30	once	-	TRBJ2-7	CAWGNGWSYEQYF	TGTGCCTGGGGAAACGGATGGAGCTACGAGCAGTACTTC
TRBV5-1	-	-	TRBJ1-6	CASSLGQRNSSPLHF	TGCGCCAGCAGCTTGGGACAGCGAAACTCTTCACCCCTCCACTTT
TRBV4-3	-	-	TRBJ1-5	CASSQGVRSQPQHF	TGCGCCAGCAGCCAAGGGGTTAGGAGTCAGCCCCAGCATTTT
TRBV6-2/TRBV6-3	-	TRBD1	TRBJ2-1	CASSGTGGWDEQFF	TGTGCCAGCAGTGGGACAGGGGGCTGGGATGAGCAGTTCTTC
TRBV28	-	-	TRBJ2-7	CASTSGEWVRSYEQYF	TGTGCCAGTACCTCCGGGGAATGGGTAAGATCCTACGAGCAGTACTTC
TRBV30	few	-	TRBJ1-2	CAWSNNYGYTF	TGTGCCTGGAGCAATAACTATGGCTACACCTTC
TRBV13	-	-	TRBJ1-5	CASSFRDAGGPQHF	TGTGCCAGCAGCTTCAGGGACGCCGGGGGGCCCCAGCATTTT
TRBV30	-	TRBD2	TRBJ2-3	CARGGPSGRAGDTQYF	TGTGCCCGAGGGGGTCCTAGCGGGAGGGCCGGAGATACGCAGTATTTT
TRBV27	-	TRBD2	TRBJ2-1	CASSDGTSGRGEQFF	TGTGCCAGCAGTGATGGGACTAGCGGGAGGGGTGAGCAGTTCTTC
TRBV11-3	-	-	TRBJ1-1	CASSFGREAFF	TGTGCCAGCAGCTTTGGGAGGGAAGCTTTCTTT
TRBV20-1	-	-	TRBJ2-3	CSARPRGTQYF	TGCAGTGCTAGACCCCGAGGAACGCAGTATTTT
TRBV11-2	few	TRBD2	TRBJ2-2	CASSLMAGGWNTGELFF	TGTGCCAGCAGCTTAATGGCGGGGGGTTGGAACACCGGGGAGCTGTTTTTT
TRBV5-5	-	TRBD1	TRBJ2-1	CASSFSWGQGVNEQFF	TGTGCCAGCAGCTTTTCCTGGGGACAGGGGGTCAATGAGCAGTTCTTC
TRBV7-9	-	-	TRBJ2-1	CASRPGTNNEQFF	TGTGCCAGCAGGCCAGGGACAAACAATGAGCAGTTCTTC
TRBV10-3	-	TRBD2	TRBJ2-1	CAIGPRTSGRARNEQFF	TGTGCCATCGGCCCCCGGACTAGCGGGAGGGCTCGGAATGAGCAGTTCTTC
TRBV7-2	-	-	TRBJ1-6	CASSPTGIGPLHF	TGTGCCAGCAGCCCGACGGGGATTGGACCCCTCCACTTT
TRBV10-3	-	-	TRBJ1-1	CAISGGDKNTEAFF	TGTGCCATCAGTGGGGGCGACAAGAACACTGAAGCTTTCTTT
TRBV9	-	TRBD2	TRBJ2-3	CASSPLVLAGDTSTDTQYF	TGTGCCAGCAGCCCTTTGGTTCTAGCGGGAGACACTAGCACAGATACGCAGTATTTT
TRBV5-1	-	-	TRBJ2-5	CASSRETQYF	TGCGCCAGCAGTCGAGAGACCCAGTACTTC
TRBV5-4	-	-	TRBJ2-7	CASSRRFSYEQYF	TGTGCCAGCAGCCGCAGGTTCTCCTACGAGCAGTACTTC
TRBV28	-	-	TRBJ2-7	CASSSARRGIFEQYF	TGTGCCAGCAGTTCGGCCCGAAGGGGGATATTCGAGCAGTACTTC
TRBV29-1	-	-	TRBJ2-3	CSIGGGGSSTDTQYF	TGCAGCATCGGTGGGGGCGGATCTAGCACAGATACGCAGTATTTT
TRBV2	-	TRBD1	TRBJ2-5	CASSEGGTGETQYF	TGTGCCAGCAGTGAAGGTGGGACAGGGGAGACCCAGTACTTC
TRBV2	-	-	TRBJ1-5	CASRLQGSSNRPQHF	TGTGCCAGCAGGTTACAGGGATCTAGCAATCGGCCCCAGCATTTT
TRBV4-1	-	TRBD1	TRBJ2-5	CASSSKDRGWETQYF	TGCGCCAGCAGCTCGAAGGACAGGGGTTGGGAGACCCAGTACTTC
TRBV18	-	TRBD2	TRBJ2-3	CASSPLISGTSRDTQYF	TGTGCCAGCTCACCATTGATTAGCGGGACCTCGAGAGATACGCAGTATTTT
TRBV7-8	-	-	TRBJ2-3	CASSLVVAGSSTDTQYF	TGTGCCAGCAGCTTAGTGGTGGCGGGGTCTAGCACAGATACGCAGTATTTT
TRBV6-2/TRBV6-3	-	-	TRBJ2-7	CASSYRGGQYF	TGTGCCAGCAGTTACAGGGGCGGGCAGTACTTC